Each of the 9 T cell receptor beta chains below was sequenced from the same sample in a study of blood T cell repertoires in COVID-19. Generated by immunoSEQ multiplex PCR, the TCRdb table keeps only in-frame clones and is missing some. The table includes around 130,000 clones, around 82% detected once. Sequencing used peripheral blood. The receptors were sampled from a woman in her 30s who had recovered from COVID-19.

This clone occurred once. The CDR3 region is CSVPATVNTEAFF. In DNA, the CDR3 is TGCAGCGTACCCGCGACAGTTAACACTGAAGCTTTCTTT. This chain joins TRBV29-1 and TRBJ1-1, with TRBD1 as a possible D gene (5 bases). V lost 6 bases to trimming and J lost 2 bases, with 13 bases between them. CDR1 SQVTM and CDR2 ANQGSEA come from the germline V gene. This CDR3 has 13 amino acids.

Written as DNA, the CDR3 is TGTGCCAGCGACAGGGGGCAATTCAATGAGCAGTTCTTC. It encodes CASDRGQFNEQFF. V is TRBV25-1 and J is TRBJ2-1, with TRBD1 identical over 10 bases. Losses at the gene ends were 8 bases for V and 6 bases for J; bases not matched to a gene: 4. This CDR3 contains 13 residues. The V gene's germline CDR1 is MGHDK and CDR2 SYGVNS.

J is TRBJ1-1 and V is TRBV12-5; maybe TRBD1 (5 bases). The CDR3 is 16 amino acids. Germline-derived CDR1 and CDR2 are LGHNT and FRNRAP. V was pared by 2 bases and J by 1 base, with 14 bases between. This CDR3 reads CASGLSRVRGNTEAFF. DNA of the CDR3: TGTGCTAGTGGTTTGTCCAGGGTAAGGGGGAACACTGAAGCTTTCTTT.

The V gene is TRBV4-2, the J gene TRBJ1-3, with TRBD1 as a possible D gene (6 bases). Per the germline V gene, CDR1 is LGHNA and CDR2 is YNFKEQ. V was shortened by 0 bases and J by 2 bases, with 11 bases between the two germline ends. The CDR3 totals 16 residues. The CDR3 here is CASSQEGTRTGNTIYF. The DNA for the CDR3 is TGTGCCAGCAGCCAAGAGGGGACACGTACTGGAAACACCATATATTTT.

This clone was seen only a few times. This chain uses TRBV28 with TRBJ2-7, with 16 bases fitting TRBD2. Germline values: CDR1 MDHEN, CDR2 SYDVKM. The junction had 20 bases not matched to a gene; V was cut back by 6 bases and J by 3 bases. The CDR3 loop spans 21 amino acids. CDR3 protein: CASSLIPGLAGGSPRVYEQYF. The CDR3 DNA reads as TGTGCCAGCAGCCTTATCCCGGGACTAGCGGGAGGGTCCCCCCGAGTCTACGAGCAGTACTTC.

The table lists this clone with a few counts. This chain links TRBV3-1 (or the pseudogene TRBV3-2) with TRBJ1-6; 7 nucleotides line up with TRBD1. CDR1 is LGHDT and CDR2 is YNNKEL in the germline V gene (reference sequence). V gave up 2 bases and J gave up 7 bases; unmatched junction bases: 5. CDR3 length: 15 residues. The DNA for the CDR3 is TGTGCCAGCAGCCAACGACAGGGCCAGAATTCACCCCTCCACTTT. This translates into CASSQRQGQNSPLHF.

The chain carries TRBV11-2 and TRBJ2-1; 10 bases are a match to TRBD2. The CDR3 totals 16 residues. With 5 bases clipped from V and 7 bases from J, the junction kept 11 bases outside the gene matches. Germline lookup yields CDR1 SGHAT and CDR2 FQNNGV. CDR3 coding DNA: TGTGCCAGCAGCCCCGGGTCGAGCGGGAGGGGAAATGAGCAGTTCTTC. It encodes CASSPGSSGRGNEQFF.

CDR3 in amino acids: CASSFTGNTEAFF. The CDR3 DNA follows: TGTGCCAGCAGCTTCACAGGGAACACTGAAGCTTTCTTT. The chain combines TRBV7-3 with TRBJ1-1; the D gene is possibly TRBD1 (5 bases). Between the trimmed V and J ends, which lost 3 bases and 1 base, there was a span of 6 bases. The germline V gene has CDR1 SGHTA and CDR2 FQGTGA. This CDR3 is built from 13 residues.

The chain is built from TRBV29-1 and TRBJ2-1; tentative D call: TRBD2 (6 bases). This CDR3 spans 14 amino acids. The V end was cut by 6 bases, the J end by 1 base, with 13 bases between. Germline CDR1 and CDR2: SQVTM and ANQGSEA. The CDR3 loop reads CSVVAEESYNEQFF. For the CDR3, the DNA is TGCAGCGTAGTAGCGGAGGAGTCCTACAATGAGCAGTTCTTC.